This T cell receptor (beta chain) was sequenced for a study of cytomegalovirus exposure and HLA in healthy donors. The junction had 2 bases not matched to a gene; V was cut back by 2 bases and J by 5 bases. The CDR3 totals 13 residues. The germline V gene has CDR1 MNHNS and CDR2 SASEGT. Use of 60 Vbeta and 13 Jbeta primers characterized the PCR. The assay was immunoSEQ multiplex PCR, and TCRdb's table has in-frame clones only and misses some. Among around 100,000 clones listed, approximately 85% were seen once. Overall study results and limits: Later, an analysis found that common viral pathogens appeared to be linked with several of the most significant clusters.

In regard to this clone: Its antigen is undetermined.

Source material: PBMCs. The chain is built from TRBV6-1 and TRBJ1-1; 7 bases are a match to TRBD1. This receptor was obtained from a man younger than 45 in good health and CMV-seronegative. As DNA, the CDR3 is TGTGCCAGCAGTGAAAGGGGGCGGACTGAAGCTTTCTTT. It translates to CASSERGRTEAFF.